These 16 T cell receptor beta chains came from one sample sequenced in a study of shared T cell receptors in the human thymus. Profiled with immunoSEQ multiplex PCR; TCRdb holds only in-frame clones, not every one. The sample includes hundreds of thousands of clones, about 87% of them seen just once. The same specimen was also included in a second study, on human thymus T cells.

Sequenced sample: thymocytes. The origin of the receptors is a boy younger than two with a congenital heart defect.

The V gene is TRBV5-6, the J gene TRBJ2-3, with D tentatively TRBD2 (7 bases). V was clipped by 4 bases and J by 5 bases, with 14 bases between them. Per germline, CDR1 SGHDT and CDR2 YYEEEE. This CDR3 has 14 residues. CDR3 residues: CASSQQRGGDTQYF. The CDR3 region has the DNA TGTGCCAGCAGCCAACAAAGGGGGGGAGATACGCAGTATTTT.

The chain couples TRBV19 to TRBJ2-1; D is undetermined. CDR1 is LNHDA and CDR2 is SQIVND in the germline V gene (reference sequence). This CDR3 is built from 13 residues. Trimming pared 5 bases from V and 7 bases from J, leaving 12 bases between. Here the CDR3 DNA reads TGTGCCAGTAGTCCCCGGAGTAGAAATGAGCAGTTCTTC. Protein product: CASSPRSRNEQFF.

The rearrangement links TRBV25-1 to TRBJ1-4, with TRBD1 as a possible D gene (5 bases). Per germline, CDR1 MGHDK and CDR2 SYGVNS. Trimming stripped 4 bases from V and 4 bases from J, with 10 bases between. The CDR3 is 14 amino acids. Here the CDR3 reads CASSVAGVNEKLFF. CDR3 nucleotides: TGTGCCAGCAGTGTTGCGGGGGTTAATGAAAAACTGTTTTTT.

The rearrangement links TRBV19 to TRBJ2-3; 12 nucleotides match TRBD2. Trimming at V came to 4 bases and at J to 7 bases, leaving 6 bases not matched to a gene. Germline V CDR1 and CDR2: LNHDA, SQIVND (reference sequence). CDR3 length equals 15 residues. As DNA, the CDR3 is TGTGCCAGTAGTAGGACTAGCGGGGTTATACATACGCAGTATTTT. Its protein product is CASSRTSGVIHTQYF.

The rearrangement links TRBV25-1 to TRBJ2-5, with a tentative D call TRBD2 (6 bases). V lost 6 bases, J lost 1 base, and 15 bases lay in between. This CDR3 has 15 residues. CDR1 and CDR2 from the germline V gene are MGHDK and SYGVNS. The CDR3 DNA reads TGTGCCAGCAGGGCTGGGGGGAAAACCCAAGAGACCCAGTACTTC. It codes for CASRAGGKTQETQYF.

The sample holds a few counts of this clone. The V gene is TRBV5-1, the J gene TRBJ2-3; 7 positions match TRBD2. This CDR3 has 16 residues. CDR1 and CDR2 from the germline V gene are SGHRS and YFSETQ. Trimming removed 1 base from V and 1 base from J; junction bases left unmatched: 6. In DNA form, the CDR3 reads TGCGCCAGCAGCTTGACGGGCCGGGGGGGCACAGATACGCAGTATTTT. Its protein product is CASSLTGRGGTDTQYF.

The rearrangement links TRBV25-1 to TRBJ1-2; D remains unclear. This CDR3 region has 16 residues. V lost 2 bases, J lost 8 bases, and 21 bases lay in between. Germline V gives CDR1 MGHDK, CDR2 SYGVNS. CDR3 amino acids: CASSEPRTSRDKGYTF. The CDR3 DNA is TGTGCCAGCAGTGAACCTAGGACTTCTAGGGATAAGGGCTACACCTTC.

The chain uses TRBV4-1 and TRBJ1-2; perhaps TRBD1 as D (6 bases). V was shortened by 5 bases and J by 13 bases, with 32 bases between the two germline ends. Germline V lookup: CDR1 MGHRA, CDR2 YSYEKL. The CDR3 runs to 17 residues. The CDR3 DNA is TGCGCCAGCAGCTCCCGGACAGCCCACACCTATTTTATGGCTACCACCTTC. This codes for CASSSRTAHTYFMATTF.

The chain employs TRBV21-1 and TRBJ1-5; TRBD1, the table's D call, was not compared with the DNA. TRBV21-1 is assigned pseudogene status. This CDR3 contains 13 residues. CDR3 in amino acids: CASSRDRNQPQHF. The CDR3 DNA reads TGTGCCAGCAGCAGAGACAGGAATCAGCCCCAGCATTTT.

The chain has TRBV15 and TRBJ1-1, with 8 positions matching TRBD1. CDR1 is LNHNV and CDR2 is YYDKDF in the germline V gene (reference sequence). The length of the CDR3 is 17 residues. With 0 bases clipped from V and 4 bases from J, the junction kept 10 bases outside the gene matches. CDR3 in amino acids: CATSRDQDRVGCTEAFF. The CDR3, as DNA: TGTGCCACCAGCAGAGATCAGGACAGGGTGGGGTGCACTGAAGCTTTCTTT.

The J gene is TRBJ2-5, the V gene TRBV4-3, with D tentatively TRBD1 (6 bases). The ends were cut back, 0 bases at V and 2 bases at J, with 13 bases in the middle. The germline V gene has CDR1 LGHNA and CDR2 YSLEER. This CDR3 spans 16 amino acids. CDR3 protein: CASSQDSDSPQETQYF. The CDR3 DNA reads as TGCGCCAGCAGCCAAGATTCGGACAGCCCTCAAGAGACCCAGTACTTC.

The chain uses TRBV10-3 and TRBJ2-1; D might be TRBD1 (6 bases). CDR1 and CDR2 (germline): ENHRY, SYGVKD. Trimming stripped 11 bases from V and 8 bases from J, with 19 bases between. The CDR3 is 13 amino acids. Here the CDR3 reads CALNSGEHDEQFF. The DNA for the CDR3 is TGTGCCCTAAACTCAGGGGAGCACGATGAGCAGTTCTTC.

This CDR3 reads CASSEGQGEVNSYEQYF. The CDR3 DNA is TGTGCCAGCAGTGAAGGGCAGGGCGAGGTGAATTCCTACGAGCAGTACTTC. The chain joins TRBV2 to TRBJ2-7; D is perhaps TRBD1 (5 bases). This CDR3 has 17 amino acids. Germline V gene lookup returns CDR1 SNHLY and CDR2 FYNNEI. V lost 1 base, J lost 1 base, and 17 bases lay in between.

This clone has a handful of counts. The rearrangement joins TRBV4-3 to TRBJ1-2; D gene uncertain. Germline V CDR1 and CDR2: LGHNA, YSLEER. The CDR3 runs 15 residues. V lost 1 base to trimming and J lost 3 bases, with 12 bases between them. The CDR3 bases are TGCGCCAGCAGCCAAGTAGAGAAACAGTACTATGGCTACACCTTC. As protein: CASSQVEKQYYGYTF.

Only one count was recorded for this clone. This chain joins TRBV5-6 and TRBJ2-7; the match to TRBD2 covers 8 bases. Germline lookup yields CDR1 SGHDT and CDR2 YYEEEE. The CDR3 loop spans 16 amino acids. Trimming took 0 bases from V and 5 from J; bases not matched to a gene: 10. The chain's CDR3 is CASSLGPPGGTNEQYF. The CDR3 DNA reads TGTGCCAGCAGCTTGGGTCCCCCGGGAGGGACTAACGAGCAGTACTTC. The complete variable domain, with remaining parts taken from reference TRBV5-6 and TRBJ2-7, reads DAGVTQSPTHLIKTRGQQVTLRCSPKSGHDTVSWYQQALGQGPQFIFQYYEEEERQRGNFPDRFSGHQFPNYSSELNVNALLLGDSALYLCASSLGPPGGTNEQYFGPGTRLTVT.

This clone was detected once. CDR3 loop: CAIRRDRGNEQYF. CDR3 bases: TGTGCCATCCGTCGGGACAGGGGGAACGAGCAGTACTTC. The chain joins TRBV10-3 to TRBJ2-7; 11 bases match TRBD1. CDR1 and CDR2 from the germline V gene are ENHRY and SYGVKD. This CDR3 is built from 13 residues. Trimming cost V 8 bases and J 5 bases; bases outside gene matches: 5.